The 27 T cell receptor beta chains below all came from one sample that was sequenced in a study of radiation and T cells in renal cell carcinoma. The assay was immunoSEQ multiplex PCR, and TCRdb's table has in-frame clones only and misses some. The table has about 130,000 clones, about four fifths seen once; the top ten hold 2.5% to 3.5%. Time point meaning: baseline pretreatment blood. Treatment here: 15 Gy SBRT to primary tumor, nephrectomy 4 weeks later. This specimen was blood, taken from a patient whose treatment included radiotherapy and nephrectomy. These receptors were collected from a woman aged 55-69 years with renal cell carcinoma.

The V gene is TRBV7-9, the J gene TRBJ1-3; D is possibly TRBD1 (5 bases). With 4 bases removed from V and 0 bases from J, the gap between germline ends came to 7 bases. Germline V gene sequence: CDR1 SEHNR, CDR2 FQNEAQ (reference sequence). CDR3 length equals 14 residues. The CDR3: CASSSTDSGNTIYF. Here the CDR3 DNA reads TGTGCCAGCAGCTCGACAGACTCTGGAAACACCATATATTTT.

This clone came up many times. CDR3 amino acids: CASSRDQTNQPQHF. The CDR3 DNA reads TGTGCCAGCAGCCGGGACCAAACCAATCAGCCCCAGCATTTT. The rearrangement uses TRBV2 and TRBJ1-5, with a weak D call TRBD1 (5 bases). The germline V gene encodes CDR1 SNHLY and CDR2 FYNNEI. This CDR3 has 14 residues. Trimming cost V 6 bases and J 3 bases, with 12 bases left between them.

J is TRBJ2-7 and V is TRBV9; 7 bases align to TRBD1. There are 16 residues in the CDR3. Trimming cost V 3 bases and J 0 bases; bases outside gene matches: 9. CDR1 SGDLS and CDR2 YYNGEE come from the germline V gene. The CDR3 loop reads CASSELPGQPSYEQYF. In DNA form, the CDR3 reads TGTGCCAGCAGCGAGCTACCGGGACAGCCCTCCTACGAGCAGTACTTC.

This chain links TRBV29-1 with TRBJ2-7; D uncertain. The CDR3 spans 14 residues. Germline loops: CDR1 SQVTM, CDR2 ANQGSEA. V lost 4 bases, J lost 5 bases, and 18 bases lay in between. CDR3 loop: CSVAPLMSGDEQYF. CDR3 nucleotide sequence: TGCAGCGTTGCACCTTTAATGTCTGGCGACGAGCAGTACTTC.

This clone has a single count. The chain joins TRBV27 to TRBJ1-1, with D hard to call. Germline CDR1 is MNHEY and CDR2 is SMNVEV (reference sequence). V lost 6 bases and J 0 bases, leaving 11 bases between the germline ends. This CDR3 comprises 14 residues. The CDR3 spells CASRATLMNTEAFF. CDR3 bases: TGTGCCAGCAGGGCGACGCTAATGAACACTGAAGCTTTCTTT.

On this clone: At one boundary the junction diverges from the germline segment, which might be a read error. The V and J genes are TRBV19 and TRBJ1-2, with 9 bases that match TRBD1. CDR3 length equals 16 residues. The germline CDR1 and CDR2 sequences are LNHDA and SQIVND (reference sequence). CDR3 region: CASSSQGTGRNYGYTF. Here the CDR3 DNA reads TGTGCCAGTAGTTCTCAGGGGACAGGGAGAAACTATGGCTACACCTTT.

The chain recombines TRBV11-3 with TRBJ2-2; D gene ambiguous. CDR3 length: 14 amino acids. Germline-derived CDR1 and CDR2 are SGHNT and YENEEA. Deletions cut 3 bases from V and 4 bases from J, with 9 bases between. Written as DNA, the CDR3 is TGTGCCAGCAGCTTGGACCAAACCACCGGGGAGCTGTTTTTT. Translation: CASSLDQTTGELFF.

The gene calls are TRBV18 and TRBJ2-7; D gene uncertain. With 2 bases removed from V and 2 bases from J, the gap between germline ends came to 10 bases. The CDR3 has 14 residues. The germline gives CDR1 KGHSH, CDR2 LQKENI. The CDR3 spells CASSPEFGPYEQYF. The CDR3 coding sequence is TGTGCCAGCTCACCAGAATTCGGACCCTACGAGCAGTACTTC.

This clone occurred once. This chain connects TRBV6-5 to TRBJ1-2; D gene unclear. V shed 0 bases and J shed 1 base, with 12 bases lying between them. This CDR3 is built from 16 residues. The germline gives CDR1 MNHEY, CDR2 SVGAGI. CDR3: CASSYSFKTHNYGYTF. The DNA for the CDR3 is TGTGCCAGCAGTTACTCGTTCAAGACTCATAACTATGGCTACACCTTC.

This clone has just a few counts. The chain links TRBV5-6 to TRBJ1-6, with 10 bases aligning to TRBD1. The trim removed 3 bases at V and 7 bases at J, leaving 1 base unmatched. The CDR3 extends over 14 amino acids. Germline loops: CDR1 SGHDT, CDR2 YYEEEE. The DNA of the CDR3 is TGTGCCAGCAGCTGGGGACAGGGGAATTCACCCCTCCACTTT. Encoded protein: CASSWGQGNSPLHF.

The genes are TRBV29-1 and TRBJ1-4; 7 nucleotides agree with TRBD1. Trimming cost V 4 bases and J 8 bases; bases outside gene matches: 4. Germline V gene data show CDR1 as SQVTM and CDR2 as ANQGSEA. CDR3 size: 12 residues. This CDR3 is CSVGQGREKLFF. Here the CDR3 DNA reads TGCAGCGTTGGACAGGGCCGGGAAAAACTGTTTTTT. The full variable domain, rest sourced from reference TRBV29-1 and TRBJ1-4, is SAVISQKPSRDICQRGTSLTIQCQVDSQVTMMFWYRQQPGQSLTLIATANQGSEATYESGFVIDKFPISRPNLTFSTLTVSNMSPEDSSIYLCSVGQGREKLFFGSGTQLSVL.

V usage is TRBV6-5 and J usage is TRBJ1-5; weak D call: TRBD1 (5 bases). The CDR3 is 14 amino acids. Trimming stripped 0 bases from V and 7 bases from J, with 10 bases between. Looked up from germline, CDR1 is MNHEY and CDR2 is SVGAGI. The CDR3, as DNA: TGTGCCAGCAGTTACTCCGAGGGGAGGCAGCCCCAGCATTTT. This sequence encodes CASSYSEGRQPQHF.

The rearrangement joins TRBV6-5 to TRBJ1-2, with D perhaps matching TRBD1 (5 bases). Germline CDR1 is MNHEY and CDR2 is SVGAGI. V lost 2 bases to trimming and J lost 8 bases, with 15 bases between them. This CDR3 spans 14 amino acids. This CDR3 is CASSYDSYTVGYTF. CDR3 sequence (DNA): TGTGCCAGCAGTTACGACAGCTATACGGTCGGCTACACCTTC.

In DNA, the CDR3 is TGCGCCAGCAGCTTGGGGCTGAACAATGAGCAGTTCTTC. Its translation: CASSLGLNNEQFF. J is TRBJ2-1 and V is TRBV5-1, with D unresolved. V shed 0 bases and J shed 5 bases, with 6 bases lying between them. Per germline, CDR1 SGHRS and CDR2 YFSETQ. CDR3 length: 13 residues.

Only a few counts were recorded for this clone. This CDR3 is CATQQLADQETQYF. DNA for the CDR3: TGTGCCACCCAGCAACTAGCGGACCAAGAGACCCAGTACTTC. J is TRBJ2-5 and V is TRBV10-3, with 8 bases that match TRBD2. The length of the CDR3 is 14 residues. The germline V gene has CDR1 ENHRY and CDR2 SYGVKD. With 10 bases clipped from V and 0 bases from J, the junction kept 7 bases outside the gene matches.

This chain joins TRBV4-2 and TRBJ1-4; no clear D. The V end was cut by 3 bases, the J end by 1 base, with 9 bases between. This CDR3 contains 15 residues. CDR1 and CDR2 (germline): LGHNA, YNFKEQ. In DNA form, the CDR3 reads TGTGCCAGCAGCCAGGAGGGAGGAACTAATGAAAAACTGTTTTTT. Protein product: CASSQEGGTNEKLFF.

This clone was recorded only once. The CDR3 nucleotides read TGTGCCAGCAGTTCTCCGGGACTAGCGGGAACTTTTGGAGAGACCCAGTACTTC. As protein: CASSSPGLAGTFGETQYF. The chain links TRBV28 to TRBJ2-5; 13 nucleotides agree with TRBD2. Per the germline V gene, CDR1 is MDHEN and CDR2 is SYDVKM. The CDR3 consists of 18 residues. The trim removed 4 bases at V and 4 bases at J, leaving 12 bases unmatched. The whole variable domain, filled in from reference TRBV28 and TRBJ2-5, reads DVKVTQSSRYLVKRTGEKVFLECVQDMDHENMFWYRQDPGLGLRLIYFSYDVKMKEKGDIPEGYSVSREKKERFSLILESASTNQTSMYLCASSSPGLAGTFGETQYFGPGTRLLVL.

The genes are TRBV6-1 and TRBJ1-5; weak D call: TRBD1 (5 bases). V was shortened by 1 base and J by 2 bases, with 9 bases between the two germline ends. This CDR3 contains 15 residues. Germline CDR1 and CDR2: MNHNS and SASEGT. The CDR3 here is CASSEGRGRNQPQHF. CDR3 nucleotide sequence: TGTGCCAGCAGTGAAGGGAGGGGTCGCAATCAGCCCCAGCATTTT.

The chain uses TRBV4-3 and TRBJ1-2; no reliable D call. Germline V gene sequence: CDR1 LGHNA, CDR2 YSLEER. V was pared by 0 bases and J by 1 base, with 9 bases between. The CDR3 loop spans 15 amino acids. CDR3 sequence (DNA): TGCGCCAGCAGCCAAGAAAGCACAGATAACTATGGCTACACCTTC. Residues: CASSQESTDNYGYTF.

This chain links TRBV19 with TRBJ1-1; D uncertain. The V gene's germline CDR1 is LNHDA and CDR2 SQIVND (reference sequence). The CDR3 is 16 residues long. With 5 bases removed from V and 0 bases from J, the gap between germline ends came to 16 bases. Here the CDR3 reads CASSSGGRGMNTEAFF. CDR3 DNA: TGTGCCAGTAGTTCCGGAGGCCGAGGAATGAACACTGAAGCTTTCTTT.

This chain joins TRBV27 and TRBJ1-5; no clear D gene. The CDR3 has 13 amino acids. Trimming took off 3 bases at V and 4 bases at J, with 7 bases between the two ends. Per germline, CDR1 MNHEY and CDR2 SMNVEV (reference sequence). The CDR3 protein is CASSLAWNQPQHF. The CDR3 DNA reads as TGTGCCAGCAGTTTGGCGTGGAATCAGCCCCAGCATTTT.

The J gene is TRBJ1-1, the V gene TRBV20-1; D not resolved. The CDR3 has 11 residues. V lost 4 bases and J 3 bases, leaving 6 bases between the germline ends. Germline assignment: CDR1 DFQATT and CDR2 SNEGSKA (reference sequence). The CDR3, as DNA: TGCAGTGCTATAAGTCACACTGAAGCTTTCTTT. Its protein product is CSAISHTEAFF.

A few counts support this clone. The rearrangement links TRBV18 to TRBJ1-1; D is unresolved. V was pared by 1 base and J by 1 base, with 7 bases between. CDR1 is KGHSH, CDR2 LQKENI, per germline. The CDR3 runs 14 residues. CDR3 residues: CASSPREQNTEAFF. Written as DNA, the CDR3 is TGTGCCAGCTCACCACGGGAACAGAACACTGAAGCTTTCTTT.

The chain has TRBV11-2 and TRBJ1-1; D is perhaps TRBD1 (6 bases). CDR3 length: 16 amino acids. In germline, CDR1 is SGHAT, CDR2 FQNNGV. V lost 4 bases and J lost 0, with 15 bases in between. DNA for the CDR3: TGTGCCAGCAGCTCCCCGGGACATAGATTGAACACTGAAGCTTTCTTT. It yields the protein CASSSPGHRLNTEAFF. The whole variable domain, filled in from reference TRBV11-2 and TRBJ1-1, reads EAGVAQSPRYKIIEKRQSVAFWCNPISGHATLYWYQQILGQGPKLLIQFQNNGVVDDSQLPKDRFSAERLKGVDSTLKIQPAKLEDSAVYLCASSSPGHRLNTEAFFGQGTRLTVV.

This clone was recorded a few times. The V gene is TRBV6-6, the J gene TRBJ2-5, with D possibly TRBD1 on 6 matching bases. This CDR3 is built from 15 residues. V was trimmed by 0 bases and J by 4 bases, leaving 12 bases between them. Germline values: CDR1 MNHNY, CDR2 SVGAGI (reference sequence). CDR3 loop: CASSYSPTGSETQYF. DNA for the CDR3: TGTGCCAGCAGTTACTCCCCCACAGGGTCAGAGACCCAGTACTTC.

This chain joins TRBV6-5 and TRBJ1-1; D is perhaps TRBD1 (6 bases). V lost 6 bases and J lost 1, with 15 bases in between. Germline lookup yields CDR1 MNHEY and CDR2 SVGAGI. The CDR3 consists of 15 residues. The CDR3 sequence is CASSPSLGANTEAFF. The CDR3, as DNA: TGTGCCAGCAGCCCCAGCTTGGGGGCGAACACTGAAGCTTTCTTT.

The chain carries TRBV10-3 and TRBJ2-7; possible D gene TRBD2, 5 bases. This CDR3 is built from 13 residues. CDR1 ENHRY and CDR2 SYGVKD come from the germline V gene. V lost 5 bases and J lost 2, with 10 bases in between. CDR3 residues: CAISLRETYEQYF. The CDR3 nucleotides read TGTGCCATCAGTCTTCGGGAAACCTACGAGCAGTACTTC.